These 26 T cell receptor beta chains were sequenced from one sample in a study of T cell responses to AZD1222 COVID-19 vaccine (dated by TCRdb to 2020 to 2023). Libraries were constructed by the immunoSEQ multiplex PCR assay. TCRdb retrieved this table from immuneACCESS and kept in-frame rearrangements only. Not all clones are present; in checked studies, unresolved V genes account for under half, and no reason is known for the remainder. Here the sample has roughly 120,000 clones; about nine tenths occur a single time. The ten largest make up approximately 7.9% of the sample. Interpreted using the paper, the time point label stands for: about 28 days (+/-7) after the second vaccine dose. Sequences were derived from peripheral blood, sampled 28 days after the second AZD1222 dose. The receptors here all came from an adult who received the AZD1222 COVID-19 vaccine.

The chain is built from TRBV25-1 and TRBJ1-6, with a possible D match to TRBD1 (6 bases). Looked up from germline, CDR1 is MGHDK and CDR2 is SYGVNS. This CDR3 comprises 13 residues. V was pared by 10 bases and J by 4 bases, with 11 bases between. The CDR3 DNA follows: TGTGCCATCTCAGGGGATTATAATTCACCCCTCCACTTT. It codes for CAISGDYNSPLHF.

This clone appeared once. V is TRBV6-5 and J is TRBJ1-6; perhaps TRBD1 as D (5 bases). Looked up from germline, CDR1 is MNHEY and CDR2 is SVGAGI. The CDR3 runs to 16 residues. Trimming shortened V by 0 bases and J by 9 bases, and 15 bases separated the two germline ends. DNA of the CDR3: TGTGCCAGCAGTTACTCGGAAGGGGCGAGGGGTTCACCCCTCCACTTT. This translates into CASSYSEGARGSPLHF.

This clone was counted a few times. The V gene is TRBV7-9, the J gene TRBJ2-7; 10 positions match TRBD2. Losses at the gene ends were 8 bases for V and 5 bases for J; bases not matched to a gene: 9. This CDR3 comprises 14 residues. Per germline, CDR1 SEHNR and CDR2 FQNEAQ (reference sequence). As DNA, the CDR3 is TGTGCCAGCGTCGAACTAGCGGGAAACGACGAGCAGTACTTC. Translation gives CASVELAGNDEQYF.

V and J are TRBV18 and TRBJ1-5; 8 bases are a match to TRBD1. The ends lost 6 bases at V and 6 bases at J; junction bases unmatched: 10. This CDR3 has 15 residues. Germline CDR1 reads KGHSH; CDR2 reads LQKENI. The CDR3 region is CASSEGTGGGQPQHF. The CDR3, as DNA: TGTGCCAGCTCCGAAGGGACAGGAGGCGGTCAGCCCCAGCATTTT.

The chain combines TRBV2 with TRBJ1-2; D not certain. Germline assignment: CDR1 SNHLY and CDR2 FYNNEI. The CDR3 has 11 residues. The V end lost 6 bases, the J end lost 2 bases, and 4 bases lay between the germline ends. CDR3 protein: CASRNNYGYTF. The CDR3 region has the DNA TGTGCCAGCAGAAACAACTATGGCTACACCTTC.

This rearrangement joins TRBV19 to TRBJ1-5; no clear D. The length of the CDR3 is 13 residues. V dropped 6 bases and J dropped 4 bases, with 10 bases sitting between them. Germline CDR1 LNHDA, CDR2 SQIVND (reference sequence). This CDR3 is CASSARGNQPQHF. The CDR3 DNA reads TGTGCCAGTAGCGCGAGAGGAAATCAGCCCCAGCATTTT.

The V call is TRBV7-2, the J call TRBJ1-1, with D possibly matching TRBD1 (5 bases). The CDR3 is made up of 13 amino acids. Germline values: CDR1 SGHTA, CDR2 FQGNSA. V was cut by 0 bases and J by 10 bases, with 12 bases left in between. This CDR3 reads CASSLATQGRAFF. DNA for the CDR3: TGTGCCAGCAGCTTAGCCACTCAGGGTAGAGCTTTCTTT.

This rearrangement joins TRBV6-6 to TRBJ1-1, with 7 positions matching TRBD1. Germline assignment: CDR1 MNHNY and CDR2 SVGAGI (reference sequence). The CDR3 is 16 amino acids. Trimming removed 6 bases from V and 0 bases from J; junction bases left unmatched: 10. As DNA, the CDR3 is TGTGCCAGCAGCCAACACTCAGGGGGTATGAACACTGAAGCTTTCTTT. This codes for CASSQHSGGMNTEAFF.

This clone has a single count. This chain's CDR3 is CASSFPGANYGYTF. CDR3 in DNA: TGTGCCAGCAGTTTCCCAGGGGCTAACTATGGCTACACCTTC. The chain has TRBV28 and TRBJ1-2; TRBD1 is a possible D gene (6 bases). The CDR3 is 14 amino acids. Germline V gene sequence: CDR1 MDHEN, CDR2 SYDVKM. Trimming cost V 3 bases and J 0 bases, with 8 bases left between them.

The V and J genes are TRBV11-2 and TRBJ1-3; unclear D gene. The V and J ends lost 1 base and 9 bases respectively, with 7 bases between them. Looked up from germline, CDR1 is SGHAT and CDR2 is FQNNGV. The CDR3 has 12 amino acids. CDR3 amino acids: CASSLVQPTIYF. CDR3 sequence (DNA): TGTGCCAGCAGCTTAGTTCAGCCCACCATATATTTT.

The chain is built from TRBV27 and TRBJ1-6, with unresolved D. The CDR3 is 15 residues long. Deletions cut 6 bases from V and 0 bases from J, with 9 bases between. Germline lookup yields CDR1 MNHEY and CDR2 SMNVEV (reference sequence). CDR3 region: CASREGGSYNSPLHF. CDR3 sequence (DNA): TGTGCCAGCAGGGAAGGAGGCTCCTATAATTCACCCCTCCACTTT.

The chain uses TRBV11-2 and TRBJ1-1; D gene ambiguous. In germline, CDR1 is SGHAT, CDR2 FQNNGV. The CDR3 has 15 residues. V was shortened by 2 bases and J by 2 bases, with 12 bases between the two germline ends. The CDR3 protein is CASSLRSDFNTEAFF. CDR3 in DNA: TGTGCCAGCAGCTTACGTTCAGATTTCAACACTGAAGCTTTCTTT.

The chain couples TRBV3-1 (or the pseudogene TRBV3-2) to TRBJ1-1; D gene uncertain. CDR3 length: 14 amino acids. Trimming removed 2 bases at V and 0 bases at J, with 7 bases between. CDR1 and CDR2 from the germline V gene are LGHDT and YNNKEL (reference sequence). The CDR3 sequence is CASSQSDMNTEAFF. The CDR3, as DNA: TGTGCCAGCAGCCAATCCGATATGAACACTGAAGCTTTCTTT.

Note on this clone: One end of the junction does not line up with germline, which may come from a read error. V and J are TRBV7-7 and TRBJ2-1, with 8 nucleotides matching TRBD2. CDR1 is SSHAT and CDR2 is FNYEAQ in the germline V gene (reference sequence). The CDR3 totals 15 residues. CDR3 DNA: TGTGCTAGCAGCCTCAGCGGGGGACCCTCCAATGAGCAGTTCTTC. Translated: CASSLSGGPSNEQFF.

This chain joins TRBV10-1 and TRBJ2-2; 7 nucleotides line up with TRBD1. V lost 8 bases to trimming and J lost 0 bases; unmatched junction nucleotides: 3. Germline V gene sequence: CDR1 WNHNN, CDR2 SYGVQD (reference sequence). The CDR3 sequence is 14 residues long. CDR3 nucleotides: TGCGCCAGCGGTGGGACAGCGAACACCGGGGAGCTGTTTTTT. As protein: CASGGTANTGELFF.

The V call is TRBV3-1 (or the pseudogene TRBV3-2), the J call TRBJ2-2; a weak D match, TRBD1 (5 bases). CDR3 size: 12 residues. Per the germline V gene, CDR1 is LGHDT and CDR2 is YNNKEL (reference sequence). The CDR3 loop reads CAGQGNTGELFF. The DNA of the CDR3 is TGTGCTGGTCAGGGGAACACCGGGGAGCTGTTTTTT.

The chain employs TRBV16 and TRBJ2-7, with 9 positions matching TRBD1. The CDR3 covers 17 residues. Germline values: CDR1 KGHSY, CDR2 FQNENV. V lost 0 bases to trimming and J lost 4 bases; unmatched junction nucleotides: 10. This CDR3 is CASSQSRRTGDRYEQYF. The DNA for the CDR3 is TGTGCCAGCAGCCAATCCCGCAGGACAGGGGATCGATACGAGCAGTACTTC.

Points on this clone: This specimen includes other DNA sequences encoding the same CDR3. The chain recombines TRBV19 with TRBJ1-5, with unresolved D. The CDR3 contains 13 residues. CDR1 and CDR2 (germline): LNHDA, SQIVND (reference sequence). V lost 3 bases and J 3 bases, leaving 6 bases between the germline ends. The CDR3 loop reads CASSIRFNQPQHF. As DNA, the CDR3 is TGTGCCAGTAGTATCCGATTCAATCAGCCCCAGCATTTT.

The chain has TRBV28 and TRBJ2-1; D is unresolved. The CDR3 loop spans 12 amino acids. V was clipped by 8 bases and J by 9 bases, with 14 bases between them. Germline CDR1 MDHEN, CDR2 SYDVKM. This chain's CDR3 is CASGIGRTEQFF. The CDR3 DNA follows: TGTGCCAGCGGCATTGGTAGGACTGAGCAGTTCTTC.

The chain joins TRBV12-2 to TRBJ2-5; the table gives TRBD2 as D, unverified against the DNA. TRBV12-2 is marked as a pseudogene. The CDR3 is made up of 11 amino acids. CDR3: CASRLLETQYF. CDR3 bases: TGTGCAAGTCGCCTATTGGAGACCCAGTACTTC.

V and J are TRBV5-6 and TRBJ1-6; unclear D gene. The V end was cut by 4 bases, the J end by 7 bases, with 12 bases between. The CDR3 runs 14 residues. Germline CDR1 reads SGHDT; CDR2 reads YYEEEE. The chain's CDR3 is CASSAGRRNSPLHF. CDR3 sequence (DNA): TGTGCCAGCAGCGCCGGACGGAGAAATTCACCCCTCCACTTT.

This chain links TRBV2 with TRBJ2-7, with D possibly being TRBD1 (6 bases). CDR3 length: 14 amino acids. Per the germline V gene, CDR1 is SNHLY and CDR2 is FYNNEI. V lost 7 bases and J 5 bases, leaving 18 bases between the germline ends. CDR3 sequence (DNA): TGTGCCAGCACCATCAGATTACAGGGAAACGAGCAGTACTTC. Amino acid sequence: CASTIRLQGNEQYF.

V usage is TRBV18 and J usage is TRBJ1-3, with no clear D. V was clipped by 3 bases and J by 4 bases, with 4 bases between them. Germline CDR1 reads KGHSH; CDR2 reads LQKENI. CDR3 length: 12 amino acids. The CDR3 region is CASSPSGNTIYF. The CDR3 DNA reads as TGTGCCAGCTCACCGAGCGGAAACACCATATATTTT.

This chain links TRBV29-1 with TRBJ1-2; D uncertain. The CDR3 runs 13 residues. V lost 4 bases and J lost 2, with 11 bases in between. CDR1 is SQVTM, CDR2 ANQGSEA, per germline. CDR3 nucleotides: TGCAGCGTTGTTGAATTGGCCAACTATGGCTACACCTTC. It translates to CSVVELANYGYTF.

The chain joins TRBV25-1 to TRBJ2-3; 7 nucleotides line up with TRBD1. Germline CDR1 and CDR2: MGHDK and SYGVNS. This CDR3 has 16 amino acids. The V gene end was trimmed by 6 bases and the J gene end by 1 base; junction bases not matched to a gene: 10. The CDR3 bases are TGTGCCAGCAGCGACGTAAGGGGGCTGGGCACAGATACGCAGTATTTT. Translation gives CASSDVRGLGTDTQYF. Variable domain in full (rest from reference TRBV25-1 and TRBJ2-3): EADIYQTPRYLVIGTGKKITLECSQTMGHDKMYWYQQDPGMELHLIHYSYGVNSTEKGDLSSESTVSRIRTEHFPLTLESARPSHTSQYLCASSDVRGLGTDTQYFGPGTRLTVL.

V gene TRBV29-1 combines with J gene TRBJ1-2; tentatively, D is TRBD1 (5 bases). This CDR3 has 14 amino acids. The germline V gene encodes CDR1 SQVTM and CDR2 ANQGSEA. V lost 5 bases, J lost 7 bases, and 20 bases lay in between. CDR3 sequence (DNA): TGCAGCGTTCCCCAGGGTGGTGAGTTCGTTGGCTACACCTTC. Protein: CSVPQGGEFVGYTF. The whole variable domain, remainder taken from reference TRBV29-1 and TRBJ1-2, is SAVISQKPSRDICQRGTSLTIQCQVDSQVTMMFWYRQQPGQSLTLIATANQGSEATYESGFVIDKFPISRPNLTFSTLTVSNMSPEDSSIYLCSVPQGGEFVGYTFGSGTRLTVV.